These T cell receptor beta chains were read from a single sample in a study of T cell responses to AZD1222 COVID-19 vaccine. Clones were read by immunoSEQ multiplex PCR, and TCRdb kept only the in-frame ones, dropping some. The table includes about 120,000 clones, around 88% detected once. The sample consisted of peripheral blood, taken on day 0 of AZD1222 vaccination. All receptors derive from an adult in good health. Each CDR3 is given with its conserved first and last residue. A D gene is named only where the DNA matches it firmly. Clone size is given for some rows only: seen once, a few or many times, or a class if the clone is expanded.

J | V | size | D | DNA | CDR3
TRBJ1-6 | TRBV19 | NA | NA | TGTGCCAGTAGTATTGGGGTCCTCCATAATTCACCCCTCCACTTT | CASSIGVLHNSPLHF
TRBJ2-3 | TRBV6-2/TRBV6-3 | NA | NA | TGTGCCAGCAGTTACCCGACAGGTACAGATACGCAGTATTTT | CASSYPTGTDTQYF
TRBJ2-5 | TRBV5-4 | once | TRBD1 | TGTGCCAGCAGCTTGGGGCAGGGGGTTCGGGAGACCCAGTACTTC | CASSLGQGVRETQYF
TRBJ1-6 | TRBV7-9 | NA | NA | TGTGCCAGCAGTCCAAGGGGGGTCCACAGTAATTCACCCCTCCACTTT | CASSPRGVHSNSPLHF
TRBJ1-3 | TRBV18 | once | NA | TGTGCCAGCTCCCCATTGCCCCCTCCAGGAAACACCATATATTTT | CASSPLPPPGNTIYF
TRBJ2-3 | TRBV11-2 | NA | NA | TGTGCCAGCAGTCGACAGGCAGATACGCAGTATTTT | CASSRQADTQYF
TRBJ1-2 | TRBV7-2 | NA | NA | TGTGCCAGCAGCCCCCTTCCCGGGTGGGGTGGCTACACCTTC | CASSPLPGWGGYTF
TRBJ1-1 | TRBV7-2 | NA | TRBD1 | TGTGCCAGCAGCCTAGGGACAGGACGTGAAGCTTTCTTT | CASSLGTGREAFF
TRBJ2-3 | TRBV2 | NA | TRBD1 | TGTGCCAGCAACACTGACAGGGGGTACCCTAGCACAGATACGCAGTATTTT | CASNTDRGYPSTDTQYF
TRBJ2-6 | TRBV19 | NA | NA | TGTGCCAGTAGACCTTATAGCTCTGGGGCCAACGTCCTGACTTTC | CASRPYSSGANVLTF
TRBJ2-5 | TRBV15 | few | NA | TGTGCCACCAGCAGAGATTTAGTGAAAAAGGGGCTGGGAGAGACCCAGTACTTC | CATSRDLVKKGLGETQYF
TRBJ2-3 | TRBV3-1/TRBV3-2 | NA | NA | TGTGCCAGCAGCCAAAGTGGAGATACGCAGTATTTT | CASSQSGDTQYF
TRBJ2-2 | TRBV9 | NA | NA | TGTGCCAGCCGTCCCCGGGAGACGAACACCGGGGAGCTGTTTTTT | CASRPRETNTGELFF
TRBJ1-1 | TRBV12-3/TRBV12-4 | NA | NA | TGTGCCAGCAGTTTACAATTGAACACTGAAGCTTTCTTT | CASSLQLNTEAFF
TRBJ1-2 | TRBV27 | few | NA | TGTGCCAGCAGCCTAGGGGGGGGAACCTATGGCTACACCTTC | CASSLGGGTYGYTF
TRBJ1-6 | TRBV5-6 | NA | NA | TGTGCCAGCAGCTTGGGGGGGACCAAGAGTTCACCCCTCCACTTT | CASSLGGTKSSPLHF
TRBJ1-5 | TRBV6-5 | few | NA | TGTGCCAGCAGGCGGACAGTTTATAGCAATCAGCCCCAGCATTTT | CASRRTVYSNQPQHF
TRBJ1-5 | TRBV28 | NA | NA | TGTGCCAGCAGTGGTGGGTTCTCACAGCCCCAGCATTTT | CASSGGFSQPQHF
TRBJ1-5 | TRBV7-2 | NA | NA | TGTGCCAGCAGCACGAGGGACGCCGCTGGACAGCCCCAGCATTTT | CASSTRDAAGQPQHF
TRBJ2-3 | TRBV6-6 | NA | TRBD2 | TGTGCCAGCAGTTATAGCGGGGCTAGCACAGATACGCAGTATTTT | CASSYSGASTDTQYF
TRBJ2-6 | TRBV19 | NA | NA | TGTGCCAGTAGTATAGGGGGGTCTGGGGCCAACGTCCTGACTTTC | CASSIGGSGANVLTF
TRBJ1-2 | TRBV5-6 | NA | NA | TGTGCCAGCGAAGGGGGGAGGACTGGCGGCTACACCTTC | CASEGGRTGGYTF
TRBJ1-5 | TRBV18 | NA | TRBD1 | TGTGCCAGCTCACACGAGACAGGGGGCAATCAGCCCCAGCATTTT | CASSHETGGNQPQHF
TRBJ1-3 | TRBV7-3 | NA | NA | TGTGCCAGCAGCTTTTTGGGCAGCCTTTTCTCTGGAAACACCATATATTTT | CASSFLGSLFSGNTIYF
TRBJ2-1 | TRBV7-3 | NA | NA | TGTGCCAGCAGCTCCTGGCCTGGCGGTGAGCAGTTCTTC | CASSSWPGGEQFF
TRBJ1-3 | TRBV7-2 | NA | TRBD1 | TGTGCCAGCAGTTCACGGACAGGGGAGGGAAACACCATATATTTT | CASSSRTGEGNTIYF
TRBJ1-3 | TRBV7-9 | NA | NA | TGTGCCTGGGGAGGCTCTGGAAACACCATATATTTT | CAWGGSGNTIYF